The 22 T cell receptor beta chains given below trace back to one sample, sequenced in a study of T cells in Graves' hyperthyroidism and ophthalmopathy. Amplified TCR beta CDR3 regions derived from RNA transcripts. First-round RT-PCR targeting the TCR CDR3 was performed with the HTBI primer set. From the multiplex PCR reads, TCRdb called clonotypes with MiXCR, one entry per CDR3 protein. The table has some 370,000 distinct CDR3 sequences, over 13% seen once. The material sequenced was blood. The receptor set was obtained from a man in his forties or fifties with Graves' ophthalmopathy.

This clonotype was seen ten or more times. This rearrangement joins TRBV20-1 to TRBJ1-4, with D tentatively TRBD1 (5 bases). Germline CDR1 and CDR2: DFQATT and SNEGSKA (reference sequence). With 5 bases removed from V and 5 bases from J, the gap between germline ends came to 15 bases. The length of the CDR3 is 14 residues. Here the CDR3 DNA reads TGCAGTGCTGCTAAGGTCGAGGGGAATGAAAAACTGTTTTTT. It yields the protein CSAAKVEGNEKLFF.

The V gene is TRBV20-1, the J gene TRBJ2-4; possibly TRBD1 for D (6 bases). The CDR3 runs 15 residues. Per the germline V gene, CDR1 is DFQATT and CDR2 is SNEGSKA (reference sequence). The ends were cut back, 3 bases at V and 0 bases at J, with 12 bases in the middle. The CDR3: CSASRQDVAKNIQYF. CDR3 coding DNA: TGCAGTGCTAGTAGACAGGACGTAGCCAAAAACATTCAGTACTTC.

The rearrangement links TRBV19 to TRBJ2-3, with unresolved D. V was shortened by 5 bases and J by 4 bases, with 13 bases between the two germline ends. The CDR3 has 14 amino acids. Germline V gene data show CDR1 as LNHDA and CDR2 as SQIVND (reference sequence). Here the CDR3 DNA reads TGTGCCAGTAGTGTAAGCGCGGCGGCAGATACGCAGTATTTT. Translation: CASSVSAAADTQYF.

This clonotype was recorded at least ten times. V is TRBV27 and J is TRBJ1-1; no reliable D call. The CDR3 length is 15 residues. Looked up from germline, CDR1 is MNHEY and CDR2 is SMNVEV (reference sequence). With 3 bases removed from V and 6 bases from J, the gap between germline ends came to 17 bases. DNA for the CDR3: TGTGCCAGCAGTTTTGATTCCAGCAGCGCCGCTGAAGCTTTCTTT. Protein sequence: CASSFDSSSAAEAFF.

The chain is built from TRBV4-1 and TRBJ2-1; D is uncertain. The ends were cut back, 0 bases at V and 2 bases at J, with 11 bases in the middle. The germline V gene encodes CDR1 MGHRA and CDR2 YSYEKL. CDR3 size: 16 residues. CDR3 loop: CASSQDSERTYNEQFF. Written as DNA, the CDR3 is TGCGCCAGCAGCCAAGACTCGGAAAGAACCTACAATGAGCAGTTCTTC.

This clonotype was picked up many times. The rearrangement uses TRBV9 and TRBJ2-7; TRBD1 aligns across 12 bases. Per germline, CDR1 SGDLS and CDR2 YYNGEE. The J segment lost 6 bases and the V segment lost 3 bases, leaving 7 bases of the junction unmatched. CDR3 length: 15 residues. The CDR3: CASSEGLGQGAEQYF. The CDR3 DNA sequence: TGTGCCAGCAGCGAGGGCCTGGGACAGGGGGCCGAGCAGTACTTC.

In this sample, this clonotype turned up many times. The chain has TRBV2 and TRBJ2-2, with 9 bases lining up with TRBD1. CDR1 is SNHLY and CDR2 is FYNNEI in the germline V gene. This CDR3 region has 16 residues. V gave up 6 bases and J gave up 6 bases; unmatched junction bases: 11. CDR3 DNA sequence: TGTGCCAGCAGATTACCGGGACAGGGATCCCCCGGGGAGCTGTTTTTT. Translation: CASRLPGQGSPGELFF. The whole variable domain, remainder taken from reference TRBV2 and TRBJ2-2, is EPEVTQTPSHQVTQMGQEVILRCVPISNHLYFYWYRQILGQKVEFLVSFYNNEISEKSEIFDDQFSVERPDGSNFTLKIRSTKLEDSAMYFCASRLPGQGSPGELFFGEGSRLTVL.

This clonotype was counted many times. The rearrangement links TRBV28 to TRBJ2-7; TRBD2 is a possible D gene (5 bases). The CDR3 runs to 13 residues. Germline assignment: CDR1 MDHEN and CDR2 SYDVKM. Trimming stripped 5 bases from V and 2 bases from J, with 10 bases between. CDR3 amino acids: CASSPSGTYEQYF. The CDR3 region has the DNA TGTGCCAGCAGTCCATCCGGGACCTACGAGCAGTACTTC.

The V and J genes are TRBV6-1 and TRBJ2-1, with unresolved D. Germline CDR1 reads MNHNS; CDR2 reads SASEGT. The CDR3 is 13 amino acids. Trimming shortened V by 4 bases and J by 5 bases, and 9 bases separated the two germline ends. The CDR3 protein is CASSADMDNEQFF. The CDR3 bases are TGTGCCAGCAGTGCCGACATGGACAATGAGCAGTTCTTC.

The table lists this clonotype with many counts. This chain links TRBV20-1 with TRBJ2-7, with 9 nucleotides matching TRBD2. Trimming removed 0 bases from V and 3 bases from J; junction bases left unmatched: 9. This CDR3 spans 16 amino acids. Germline V gene sequence: CDR1 DFQATT, CDR2 SNEGSKA (reference sequence). CDR3 amino acids: CSARDPGLAAGYEQYF. The CDR3 region has the DNA TGCAGTGCTAGAGATCCGGGACTAGCTGCCGGCTACGAGCAGTACTTC.

This clonotype was seen repeatedly, ten times or more. The chain links TRBV7-9 to TRBJ2-5; D may be TRBD2 (6 bases). This CDR3 is 16 amino acids long. V lost 1 base and J 0 bases, leaving 12 bases between the germline ends. The V gene's germline CDR1 is SEHNR and CDR2 FQNEAQ (reference sequence). In DNA form, the CDR3 reads TGTGCCAGCAGCTTAGGGTCCCGGGACTACCAAGAGACCCAGTACTTC. Translating gives CASSLGSRDYQETQYF.

As regards this clonotype: This may be a read error: a much more frequent sequence differs by one nucleotide. This sequence joins TRBV29-1 and TRBJ1-1, with no clear D. There are 12 residues in the CDR3. From germline, CDR1 is SQVTM and CDR2 ANQGSEA. The CDR3 is CSVVGRNTEASF. The CDR3, as DNA: TGCAGCGTTGTTGGTCGGAACACTGAAGCTTCCTTT.

The sample holds many counts of this clonotype. The chain is built from TRBV7-9 and TRBJ2-3; D is perhaps TRBD2 (6 bases). The CDR3 is made up of 16 amino acids. Germline V gene data show CDR1 as SEHNR and CDR2 as FQNEAQ (reference sequence). Trimming pared 5 bases from V and 6 bases from J, leaving 21 bases between. The CDR3 here is CASSTIRGKATDTQYF. CDR3 nucleotide sequence: TGTGCCAGCAGCACCATTCGGGGGAAGGCGACTGATACGCAGTATTTT.

In the case of this clonotype: With a much larger clone just one base away, this may be a read error. The chain employs TRBV5-1 and TRBJ2-7; maybe TRBD2 (5 bases). The CDR3 is 15 residues long. CDR1 SGHRS and CDR2 YFSETQ come from the germline V gene. Trimming removed 6 bases from V and 5 bases from J, with 21 bases in between. The chain's CDR3 is CASNSSTGSGNEQYF. The CDR3 bases are TGCGCCAGCAACTCATCGACGGGATCTGGAAACGAGCAGTACTTC.

The chain is built from TRBV30 and TRBJ2-1, with TRBD1 matching over 7 bases. Germline CDR1 GTSNPN, CDR2 SVGIG (reference sequence). J lost 3 bases, V lost 8 bases, and 7 bases had no gene match. The CDR3 extends over 13 amino acids. In nucleotides, the CDR3 is TGTGCCCGACAGGGATACCTCTACAATGAGCAGTTCTTC. Translated: CARQGYLYNEQFF.

This clonotype was recorded many times. V and J are TRBV27 and TRBJ2-1; 10 bases are a match to TRBD2. The CDR3 extends over 15 amino acids. Looked up from germline, CDR1 is MNHEY and CDR2 is SMNVEV (reference sequence). The V and J ends lost 5 bases and 3 bases, in that order; junction bases with no gene match: 4. The CDR3 sequence is CASSPSGSLYNEQFF. The CDR3 DNA reads TGTGCCAGCAGTCCTAGCGGGAGCCTCTACAATGAGCAGTTCTTC.

In its sample, this clonotype was seen many times. V and J are TRBV9 and TRBJ2-1, with D unresolved. Germline values: CDR1 SGDLS, CDR2 YYNGEE. V was shortened by 0 bases and J by 7 bases, with 8 bases between the two germline ends. The CDR3 length is 13 residues. The CDR3 protein is CASSVDGQNEQFF. CDR3 coding DNA: TGTGCCAGCAGCGTAGATGGGCAGAATGAGCAGTTCTTC.

The chain has TRBV25-1 and TRBJ2-7, with D unclear. The CDR3 length is 15 residues. The V and J ends lost 10 bases and 0 bases respectively, with 19 bases between them. Germline CDR1 reads MGHDK; CDR2 reads SYGVNS. CDR3 amino acids: CATDPRRRSSYEQYF. The CDR3 DNA reads TGTGCCACCGACCCGCGGCGCCGGAGCTCCTACGAGCAGTACTTC.

About this clonotype: An end of the junction does not agree with germline; a read error may underlie this. The chain carries TRBV2 and TRBJ1-5; the D gene is possibly TRBD1 (5 bases). The germline V gene encodes CDR1 SNHLY and CDR2 FYNNEI. This CDR3 is 18 amino acids long. The CDR3 region has the DNA TGCGCCAGCAGCCAAGAAAACAGGCTGGGGCTAAGCAATCAGCCCCAGCATTTT. Protein product: CASSQENRLGLSNQPQHF.

This clonotype was recorded many times. This chain uses TRBV6-2 or TRBV6-3 with TRBJ2-3; 11 bases match TRBD2. The CDR3 extends over 14 amino acids. Germline values: CDR1 MNHEY, CDR2 SVGEGT. The V and J ends lost 6 bases and 5 bases, in that order; junction bases with no gene match: 4. This chain's CDR3 is CASRITSGGDTQYF. For the CDR3, the DNA is TGTGCCAGCAGAATCACTAGCGGGGGAGATACGCAGTATTTT.

The table lists this clonotype with many counts. The V and J genes are TRBV10-3 and TRBJ1-5; the match to TRBD1 covers 10 bases. Germline CDR1 ENHRY, CDR2 SYGVKD. V lost 6 bases to trimming and J lost 5 bases; unmatched junction nucleotides: 1. CDR3 size: 13 residues. CDR3 DNA sequence: TGTGCCATCAGGGACAGGGGGGATCAGCCCCAGCATTTT. The encoded protein is CAIRDRGDQPQHF.

This clonotype was observed many times. V gene TRBV3-1 combines with J gene TRBJ2-1, with a tentative D call TRBD2 (5 bases). The CDR3 has 13 amino acids. Trimming removed 2 bases from V and 7 bases from J, with 9 bases in between. The germline V gene encodes CDR1 LGHDT and CDR2 YNNKEL (reference sequence). The CDR3 DNA is TGTGCCAGCAGCCAACTAGCCCATAATGAGCAGTTCTTC. Amino acid sequence: CASSQLAHNEQFF.